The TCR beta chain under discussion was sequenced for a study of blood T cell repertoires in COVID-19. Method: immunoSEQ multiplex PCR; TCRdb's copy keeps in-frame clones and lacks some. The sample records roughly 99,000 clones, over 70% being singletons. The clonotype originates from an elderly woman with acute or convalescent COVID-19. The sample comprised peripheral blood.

This CDR3 reads CASSSSKDTQYF. The CDR3 DNA is TGTGCCAGCAGTTCTTCTAAGGATACGCAGTATTTT. This rearrangement joins TRBV6-2 or TRBV6-3 to TRBJ2-3; D unresolved. V was trimmed by 4 bases and J by 6 bases, leaving 8 bases between them. The CDR3 is 12 amino acids. Per germline, CDR1 MNHEY and CDR2 SVGEGT.